The present entry profiles one T cell receptor (beta chain) with its context. This clone was recorded only once. Its antigen is still unknown. One base away there is no much larger clone; base qualities are not given. The sample is drawn from a study of cytomegalovirus exposure and HLA in healthy donors (dated by TCRdb to about 2017). In the study overall: An earlier analysis of some 550 of the donors reported about 290 Gb of sequence data and 117 million unique TCR beta sequences from some 180 million T cells. HLA typing covered class I and class II loci at four-digit resolution. On average, around 240,000 unique TCR beta nucleotide sequences were sequenced per donor among a few hundred genotyped donors of the cohort, with around 19% of those sequences being non-productive. Of the roughly 390 genotyped donors, around 81% fell in the genetic ancestry cluster associated with self-reported Caucasian donors. To predict cytomegalovirus infection status, the study brought together high-throughput TCR immunosequencing, statistical association of individual TCRs with disease status, and machine learning. Alongside the repertoire data, information on donor age, sex, ethnicity and CMV serostatus was compiled. Several DR-DQ haplotypes were handled as single units for association and clustering, since linkage in the cohort was strong. An early release covering 500 to 750 HLA-typed donors comprised 250 to 350 gigabases of sequencing data and 85 million to 100 million unique TCR sequences. To decide whether each TCR beta V gene segment behaved as functional or pseudogenic, an earlier analysis of some 540 of the donors relied on high-throughput TCR beta sequencing. In a later analysis, previously published TCR beta repertoires from 550 to 750 donors were re-analyzed and high-resolution HLA genotyping was added so that TCR occurrence patterns could be studied. All discovery cohort repertoires had been generated using a single sequencing platform. Rather than using new phenotypic data, the later analysis identified candidate immune exposures from TCR beta sequences and from how often those sequences occurred across donors. In addition to the first cohort of 650 to 750 subjects, a separate validation cohort of approximately 110 different subjects was used. In a later genetic analysis, genome-wide SNP genotypes for about 55% of the roughly 670 donors were used, and that subset was treated as a discovery cohort. The study profiled the T cell repertoires of under 700 subjects by immunosequencing and related them to cytomegalovirus serostatus. The number of typed donors differed by locus: 629-630 for A, B, C, DRB1 and DQB1; 500 to 550 for DQA1; around 580 for DPA1; and roughly 490 for DPB1. The study aimed to test whether signatures of past pathogen exposure could be identified by cataloging public T cell receptors.

General study outcomes and caveats: A further reported finding was that TCR beta sequences accurately predicted the HLA-A and HLA-B alleles for most subjects in the first cohort. Most TCR sequences were seen in very few donors, while some public TCRs were found in many individuals. Linkage disequilibrium might explain the correlated functional status among segregating V segments, but an unknown experimental factor could not be ruled out. Because HLA typing was missing for some donors at each locus, association tests included only the typed subset. Three of the identified cytomegalovirus-associated TCR beta chains were confirmed in vitro to be specific for cytomegalovirus antigens. Immune exposure information for the cohort was limited to CMV serostatus. A cluster of highly shared sequence variants was judged likely to represent a technical artifact of the sequencing pipeline. The authors suggested that the approach could potentially be generalized to other disease states and immunological phenotypes. In this cohort, only TCR beta chains were sequenced, and detectable features were limited by the absence of alpha or paired-chain data. A later analysis associated 16,951 TCR beta sequences with specific HLA alleles at a false discovery rate of 0.05. Roughly uniform sequencing depth across donors was assumed in presence/absence analyses, although this assumption may not hold. When HLA alleles, especially DR and DQ, strongly co-occurred, attributing TCR associations to individual alleles was difficult. In a later analysis, several top co-occurrence clusters were reported to appear linked to parvovirus B19, influenza, CMV and Epstein-Barr virus. In both the original and validation cohorts, the classifier was reported to diagnose cytomegalovirus status with high specificity and sensitivity. Broadly in line with IMGT annotations, most TCR beta V segments showed up in productive rearrangements about 87% or about 30% of the time in an earlier analysis of several hundred of the donors. In a later analysis, the rate of TCR association differed among HLA loci, with DRB1 alleles having the most associated TCRs and HLA-C alleles having the fewest. Most CMV-associated TCR beta chains appeared to be HLA-restricted in a later analysis, and the HLA associations seemed to be driven largely by CMV exposure. Roughly 15 rarely observed V segments, including chromosome 9 orphons, were excluded from the earlier analysis of approximately 500 of the donors because counts were too low. The study listed 150 to 200 TCR beta chains as associated with cytomegalovirus. A later genetic analysis reported fewer N-insertions in productive TCRs among donors in an Asian-associated ancestry cluster than the roughly 720-donor mean. A later analysis found that HLA-associated TCR beta chains were more clonally expanded and had lower generation probabilities than equally common non-associated chains. An association between a missense DCLRE1C variant and V-gene and J-gene trimming of TCR beta chains was found in a later genetic analysis and replicated in an independent cohort.

In total, roughly 670 healthy bone marrow donors made up the cohort. All cohort members were sampled while nominally healthy, although unrecorded immune exposures were likely present. The donor was CMV seronegative and belonged to the group of over 350 seronegative cohort members. A peripheral blood sample was collected from each donor, and TCR beta sequencing was performed on peripheral blood mononuclear cells. The Qiagen DNeasy Blood Extraction Kit was used to extract genomic DNA from the blood cell samples. Receptor libraries were prepared by the immunoSEQ multiplex PCR assay. A mixture of 60 forward primers for TCR Vbeta segments and 13 reverse primers for TCR Jbeta segments was used in the multiplex PCR. Amplification of the CDR3 region of rearranged TCR beta genes was performed with a multiplex PCR assay on genomic DNA. On the Illumina HiSeq System, the amplified TCR beta libraries were sequenced as 87-base-pair reads. Per the original workflow: A later analysis tallied about 77 million unique TCR beta chains across the approximately 670 repertoires, and around 9.9 million of those chains were shared by two or more donors. To remove PCR and sequencing errors, raw reads were error-corrected and collapsed into unique sequences using a nearest-neighbor algorithm that merged closely related sequences. V, D and J gene segments were assigned by aligning CDR3 sequences to IMGT reference sequences. For a sequence to be retained, at least a six-nucleotide match to both a V gene segment and a J gene segment was required. Rearrangements were called productive when the CDR3 lacked stop codons and stayed in frame with V and J; all others were non-productive. Following IMGT convention, CDR3 was defined as the stretch from the second conserved V-encoded cysteine up to the conserved J-encoded phenylalanine. Sequences without an unambiguous match to a single V gene segment were excluded from the earlier analysis of approximately 600 of the donors. An earlier analysis of a few hundred of the donors called V segments functional above 56.7% productive rearrangements and segregating when the between-donor standard deviation exceeded 5%. To diagnose cytomegalovirus status from the catalog of TCR beta chain sequences, a statistical classification framework was built. In a later analysis, V and J genes were assigned by comparing TCR nucleotide sequences against IMGT/GENE-DB human TR gene sequences. The TCRdist pipeline was used in a later analysis to assign CDR3 sequences and most-parsimonious VDJ recombination scenarios. A later analysis defined each TCR beta chain by its CDR3 amino acid sequence plus V-gene family, and excluded reads lacking a unique V-gene family. In a later analysis, around 600 highly shared, low-generation-probability nucleotide sequences were removed to address suspected cross-contamination and a sequencing artifact. For each public chain, a later analysis derived a clonal expansion index from normalized ranks of inferred template counts within each repertoire. In a later analysis, generation probabilities were computed using a VDJ recombination model fitted to out-of-frame rearrangements, and the results were checked against IGoR. A later analysis scored TCR-TCR, TCR-HLA and TCR-CMV co-occurrence with hypergeometric tests, applying a repertoire-size bias correction to TCR pairs. To estimate false discovery rates, a later analysis permuted the HLA or CMV assignments 20 times. A later analysis grouped co-occurring TCRs with DBSCAN, adding TCRdist sequence similarity when clustering within HLA-allele-positive subsets. Repertoires with fewer than 30,000 or more than 120,000 public chains were left out of co-occurrence clustering, as were five repertoires with anomalous nucleotide sharing. TCRdb took over this immuneACCESS table, retaining in-frame rearrangements with V and J assigned. Such tables are incomplete; in checked studies, under half of the missing clones stem from an unresolved V gene, and the remainder is unexplained. D and trimming were read from the DNA, whereas the V and J calls and clone size are those reported in that table. This sample has fewer than 150,000 clones in its table, and around 78% of those were observed once. 2.5% to 3% of the sample comes from the top ten.

The TCR sequence derives from a male donor in good health and CMV-seronegative. The source material was PBMCs.

DNA sequence: TGTGCCAGCAGCTTAGCGGGCCTAGCCGCCTACGAGCAGTACTTC. Translated, it reads CASSLAGLAAYEQYF. The chain employs TRBV7-2 and TRBJ2-7, and perhaps TRBD2 as D gene, on 5 matching bases. The CDR3 starts with the cysteine, ends with the phenylalanine, and has 15 residues. The kept DNA is CDR3 alone, 45 bases in frame from the first base. From a lookup of the germline V gene, CDR1 and CDR2 are SGHTA and FQGNSA. V is shortened by 0 bases, J by 2 bases, and the region joining them spans 11 bases.